Following are 14 T cell receptor beta chains from one sample sequenced in a study of CD8 T cells in Susac syndrome. The RNA input was about 0.5 to 1 ug, and it was reverse transcribed with random hexamers. A single record per CDR3 protein comes from TCRdb applying MiXCR to the immunoSEQ multiplex PCR reads. The data hold over 300,000 distinct CDR3 sequences, with around 90% observed a single time. The sequenced sample was CD4+ T cells from PBMCs. These receptors were collected from a human donor with multiple sclerosis.

The chain links TRBV30 to TRBJ1-2; unclear D gene. The CDR3 is 13 amino acids. Between the trimmed V and J ends, which lost 0 bases and 6 bases, there was a span of 11 bases. Germline V gene lookup returns CDR1 GTSNPN and CDR2 SVGIG (reference sequence). CDR3 sequence: CAWSVGVDHGYTF. The CDR3 nucleotides are TGTGCCTGGAGTGTAGGAGTTGACCATGGCTACACCTTC.

V usage is TRBV4-2 and J usage is TRBJ2-2, with 10 bases fitting TRBD2. The germline gives CDR1 LGHNA, CDR2 YNFKEQ. V lost 6 bases, J lost 5 bases, and 9 bases stayed unmatched. This CDR3 region has 16 residues. CDR3 nucleotides: TGTGCCAGCAGTCTTCTAGCGGGAGTAGGTACCGGGGAGCTGTTTTTT. The encoded protein is CASSLLAGVGTGELFF.

This rearrangement joins TRBV2 to TRBJ2-2; D not resolved. The CDR3 totals 15 residues. V dropped 4 bases and J dropped 1 base, with 10 bases sitting between them. Germline values: CDR1 SNHLY, CDR2 FYNNEI. This CDR3 is CASSVNSVNTGELFF. CDR3 coding DNA: TGTGCCAGCAGTGTCAACTCTGTGAACACCGGGGAGCTGTTTTTT.

This clonotype was seen a single time. The rearrangement joins TRBV6-5 to TRBJ2-2; D gene unclear. Germline V gene sequence: CDR1 MNHEY, CDR2 SVGAGI. The CDR3 spans 13 residues. Trimming left V 5 bases short and J 8 bases short, with 12 bases between. In DNA, the CDR3 is TGTGCCAGCAGTCCACCACTACAGGGGGAGCTGTTTTTT. Translated, it gives CASSPPLQGELFF.

The J gene is TRBJ2-3, the V gene TRBV2; D might be TRBD1 (5 bases). V dropped 6 bases and J dropped 5 bases, with 12 bases sitting between them. The germline gives CDR1 SNHLY, CDR2 FYNNEI. This CDR3 has 13 residues. CDR3 nucleotides: TGTGCCAGCAGGTACCAGACAGTAGATACGCAGTATTTT. It translates to CASRYQTVDTQYF.

The chain has TRBV20-1 and TRBJ2-7, with 10 positions matching TRBD2. This CDR3 comprises 15 residues. The trim removed 6 bases at V and 1 base at J, leaving 9 bases unmatched. Germline CDR1 reads DFQATT; CDR2 reads SNEGSKA (reference sequence). Written as DNA, the CDR3 is TGCAGTGCCGTTCCGGGACTAGCGCCTTCCTACGAGCAGTACTTC. Protein: CSAVPGLAPSYEQYF.

The chain uses TRBV12-3 or TRBV12-4 and TRBJ2-3; TRBD1 matches at 8 bases. This CDR3 has 15 amino acids. The J segment lost 7 bases and the V segment lost 4 bases, leaving 10 bases of the junction unmatched. CDR3 in DNA: TGTGCCAGCAGTTCCCCAGGGGGCGTAACTAATACGCAGTATTTT. Encoded protein: CASSSPGGVTNTQYF.

The V call is TRBV7-2, the J call TRBJ2-3, with 10 positions matching TRBD2. This CDR3 is built from 16 residues. Germline CDR1 reads SGHTA; CDR2 reads FQGNSA. V shed 2 bases and J 6 bases; nucleotides not matched to a gene: 8. The CDR3 sequence is CASSLSVAGGPDTQYF. In nucleotides, the CDR3 is TGTGCCAGCAGCTTATCGGTAGCGGGAGGCCCGGATACGCAGTATTTT.

This sequence joins TRBV2 and TRBJ2-1; 7 positions agree with TRBD2. J was trimmed by 10 bases and V by 6 bases; bases with no gene match: 15. This CDR3 spans 15 amino acids. CDR1 is SNHLY and CDR2 is FYNNEI in the germline V gene. CDR3 coding DNA: TGTGCCAGCAGCCAGACCCGGGACGCCGGGAGGGAGCAGTTCTTC. Translation: CASSQTRDAGREQFF.

The V call is TRBV19, the J call TRBJ1-5; D is possibly TRBD1 (6 bases). Between the trimmed V and J ends, which lost 7 bases and 9 bases, there was a span of 28 bases. Per the germline V gene, CDR1 is LNHDA and CDR2 is SQIVND (reference sequence). This CDR3 has 17 amino acids. CDR3 coding DNA: TGTGCCAGTACCGGGCAGGGGACGGGGGCCCTCTTATGGCCCCAGCATTTT. Translation gives CASTGQGTGALLWPQHF.

CDR3 in DNA: TGCAGCGGCGAACAGGGAATAGGGACTGAAGCTTTCTTT. Amino acid sequence: CSGEQGIGTEAFF. The chain recombines TRBV29-1 with TRBJ1-1; maybe TRBD1 (6 bases). Per germline, CDR1 SQVTM and CDR2 ANQGSEA. The V and J ends lost 7 bases and 5 bases respectively, with 17 bases between them. This CDR3 has 13 residues.

The rearrangement uses TRBV10-3 and TRBJ2-7, with 10 bases lining up with TRBD1. Trimming removed 10 bases from V and 3 bases from J; junction bases left unmatched: 3. This CDR3 spans 12 amino acids. Per the germline V gene, CDR1 is ENHRY and CDR2 is SYGVKD. The CDR3 spells CATGQGGYEQYF. The CDR3, as DNA: TGTGCCACCGGACAGGGGGGCTACGAGCAGTACTTC.

V is TRBV5-6 and J is TRBJ2-5; 8 positions match TRBD2. V gave up 5 bases and J gave up 5 bases; unmatched junction bases: 5. Germline values: CDR1 SGHDT, CDR2 YYEEEE. The CDR3 spans 13 residues. The chain's CDR3 is CASSGAGVETQYF. DNA for the CDR3: TGTGCCAGCAGTGGAGCGGGGGTTGAGACCCAGTACTTC.

This clonotype was counted a single time. The chain has TRBV19 and TRBJ2-5; TRBD2 aligns across 9 bases. The CDR3 covers 14 residues. CDR1 and CDR2 from the germline V gene are LNHDA and SQIVND (reference sequence). Trimming cost V 9 bases and J 0 bases; bases outside gene matches: 5. This CDR3 is CASASGAYQETQYF. The CDR3 DNA is TGTGCCAGCGCTAGCGGGGCGTACCAAGAGACCCAGTACTTC.